Detailed here is one T cell receptor (beta chain). This clone's antigen is unknown. No much larger clone exists at a distance of one base, and base qualities are not known. CDR1 and CDR2 are read off the germline V gene as MDHEN and SYDVKM. Reading from cysteine to phenylalanine, the CDR3 counts 16 amino acids. Only the CDR3 part of the read is kept: 48 bases, read in frame from the first base. V drops 3 bases and J drops 1 base, leaving 16 bases in between. The record originates from a study of beta chain features in type 1 diabetes (dated by TCRdb to 2016 to 2019). General notes on the study: Mean age, gender distribution, total cell number and subset yield did not differ between patients and healthy donors. A total of some 100,000,000 sorted cells were examined across all samples, and the number of cells per subset was strongly correlated with RNA yield. The study compared the TCRB repertoires of sorted circulating CD4+ T cell subsets in recently diagnosed type 1 diabetes patients with those in matched healthy donors. Regulatory and stem cell-like memory subsets were isolated from only 8 patients and 8 healthy donors, whereas naive and central memory subsets came from all 28 donors. What the study reported, not specific to this receptor: At VDJ recombination sites, patients with type 1 diabetes made fewer insertions and deleted more nucleotides, a pattern implying thymic rearrangement abnormalities. Type 1 diabetes patients showed a moderate but significant shortening of TCRB CDR3 length in all four CD4+ subsets. Because small numbers of individuals were included in the HLA sub-analyses, any influence of HLA type on TCRB rearrangement was left unresolved. Because cDNA rather than genomic DNA was sequenced, highly expressing activated cells could have been over-represented, although no difference in activation and CD3 levels was found between groups. Naive, central memory and regulatory TCRB repertoires appeared more similar among patients than among healthy donors. Shorter templates might have been favored by PCR, but patient and control samples were amplified and corrected together, so both groups would have been affected equally by any skew.

A single peripheral blood draw of 95 to 150 mL on average was collected from each donor into heparinised tubes. Using a panel that included CD45RO, CCR7, CD25, CD127, CD95 and CD27, naive, central memory, regulatory and stem cell-like memory CD4+ T cells were sorted on a BD FACSAria II. A purity above 98% was achieved for all sorted populations. PBMCs were isolated immediately by Lymphoprep density gradient centrifugation and stained directly without culture. Samples were stained and sorted in pairs, with one healthy donor and one patient per experiment, so that batch effects were minimized. The High Capacity cDNA Reverse Transcription Kit was used to reverse transcribe all of the isolated RNA, meaning that expressed TCRB transcripts were what got sequenced. Deep immunoSEQ sequencing was applied to naive, central memory and regulatory T cell samples, giving an average of about 3.6 million total reads per sample. Sorted cells were lysed in RLT buffer and RNA was extracted with DNase-treated RNeasy Micro or Mini kits, depending on cell number. Each cell subset was processed on its own to prevent cross-contamination, while patient and healthy donor samples were processed together. The immunoSEQ multiplex PCR was used to amplify TCRB sequences from cDNA, generating 87-bp fragments that spanned the CDR3 region. The amplicons were sequenced using the Illumina HiSeq platform. The source study handled its data this way. PCR bias was computationally corrected using synthetic template baselines, reads within Hamming distance 2 were collapsed, and singletons that could not be merged were discarded. Reads were aligned against IMGT so that V, D and J genes, CDR3 length and insertions or deletions at six rearrangement sites could be assigned. Within each subset, clonotype counts were normalized to the number of sorted cells before true diversity and Gini coefficients were calculated with the tcR R package. The overlap coefficient, calculated on TCRB nucleotide sequences, was used to quantify repertoire sharing. Out-of-frame TCRB sequences from naive cells were analyzed as a proxy for the pre-selection repertoire. Here the immuneACCESS table is served through TCRdb, limited to in-frame sequences with V and J called. Missing clones are a known gap in these copies; in checked studies unresolved V genes cover under half, and the rest lacks a known reason. That table gives V, J and clone size, and the DNA gave D and trimming. Recorded for this sample are some 900,000 clones; 17% of them occurred a single time. The ten largest clonotypes hold 0.023% of the sample.

This TCR came from a woman aged 18-29 years in good health. The chain employs TRBV28 and TRBJ2-7, with no D gene named confidently. Sequenced material: naive CD4+ T cells from blood. The cell subset or site label on this specimen signifies: true naive CD4+ T cells. The nucleotides are TGTGCCAGCAGTTTTAATCGCCTAGGTTCATCCTACGAGCAGTACTTC. It is translated as CASSFNRLGSSYEQYF.